The rows below give T cell receptor beta chains drawn from one sample of a study of monozygotic twins with inflammatory bowel disease. TCRdb processed the 5' RACE reads again and assigns one entry to each CDR3 protein, with no DNA. The specimen's table records around 140,000 distinct CDR3 sequences. Sequenced material: blood. These receptors came from a human donor with ulcerative colitis or Crohn's disease, or a healthy co-twin of an affected twin (not recorded which). CDR3s include the opening cysteine and the closing phenylalanine or tryptophan. The order of the fields is V gene, J gene, CDR3 protein.

V gene: TRBV5-1; J gene: TRBJ2-5; CDR3 protein: CASSLGTTKQETQYF
V gene: TRBV5-6; J gene: TRBJ2-7; CDR3 protein: CASTVFGFSYEQYF
V gene: TRBV7-9; J gene: TRBJ2-7; CDR3 protein: CASSLKSRRQSDPEQYF
V gene: TRBV20-1; J gene: TRBJ1-3; CDR3 protein: CSARGADRGSGNTIYF
V gene: TRBV20-1; J gene: TRBJ2-7; CDR3 protein: CSARGREGVYEQYF
V gene: TRBV11-2; J gene: TRBJ1-1; CDR3 protein: CASSPGQGNTVAFF
V gene: TRBV11-2; J gene: TRBJ1-5; CDR3 protein: CASSLTVTARGRNQPQHF
V gene: TRBV29-1; J gene: TRBJ2-3; CDR3 protein: CSVIASGISDTQYF
V gene: TRBV19; J gene: TRBJ1-5; CDR3 protein: CASSDRVRLSSNQPQHF
V gene: TRBV6-2/TRBV6-3; J gene: TRBJ1-5; CDR3 protein: CASTQGGGYSNQPQHF
V gene: TRBV5-1; J gene: TRBJ1-2; CDR3 protein: CASSLDLNGYTF
V gene: TRBV7-2; J gene: TRBJ2-2; CDR3 protein: CASSLRTAFSGELFF
V gene: TRBV29-1; J gene: TRBJ2-7; CDR3 protein: CSVDSGGEQYF
V gene: TRBV18; J gene: TRBJ2-1; CDR3 protein: CASSPLALGSYNEQFF
V gene: TRBV18; J gene: TRBJ2-1; CDR3 protein: CASSPITGGNYNEQFF
V gene: TRBV29-1; J gene: TRBJ2-2; CDR3 protein: CSVYIGRSVTGELFF
V gene: TRBV12-3/TRBV12-4; J gene: TRBJ2-1; CDR3 protein: CASSPEVSYSYNEQFF
V gene: TRBV20-1; J gene: TRBJ2-1; CDR3 protein: CSASGPPVGNEQFF
V gene: TRBV6-1; J gene: TRBJ1-1; CDR3 protein: CASSEGRGNTEAFF
V gene: TRBV7-3; J gene: TRBJ2-7; CDR3 protein: CASSVSGSSTYEQYF
V gene: TRBV30; J gene: TRBJ2-7; CDR3 protein: CAWTGKNPYEQYF
V gene: TRBV19; J gene: TRBJ1-5; CDR3 protein: CASSIPHQPQHF
V gene: TRBV12-3/TRBV12-4; J gene: TRBJ2-7; CDR3 protein: CASSLEDRGLSYEQYF
V gene: TRBV27; J gene: TRBJ2-7; CDR3 protein: CASRGVATYEQYF
V gene: TRBV7-2; J gene: TRBJ2-3; CDR3 protein: CASSLDGLSGRTDTQYF
V gene: TRBV10-3; J gene: TRBJ2-5; CDR3 protein: CASGAKQGGETQYF
V gene: TRBV20-1; J gene: TRBJ2-3; CDR3 protein: CSASGGGDTDTQYF
V gene: TRBV7-3; J gene: TRBJ2-2; CDR3 protein: CASSFSGNLVGELFF
V gene: TRBV7-3; J gene: TRBJ2-1; CDR3 protein: CASSPGARGNNEQFF
V gene: TRBV15; J gene: TRBJ2-2; CDR3 protein: CATSRVGGRNAPGELFF
V gene: TRBV11-3; J gene: TRBJ2-2; CDR3 protein: CASSSGLVSTGELFF
V gene: TRBV5-4; J gene: TRBJ2-1; CDR3 protein: CASSLRAGAFERDEQFF
V gene: TRBV29-1; J gene: TRBJ2-2; CDR3 protein: CSVASRVWGGELFF
V gene: TRBV5-1; J gene: TRBJ2-7; CDR3 protein: CASSLGGQSYEQYF
V gene: TRBV28; J gene: TRBJ2-3; CDR3 protein: CASSIFRVVGTDTQYF
V gene: TRBV7-9; J gene: TRBJ2-4; CDR3 protein: CASSPDITKNIQYF
V gene: TRBV25-1; J gene: TRBJ2-1; CDR3 protein: CASSGGGRSPASYNEQFF
V gene: TRBV7-9; J gene: TRBJ2-4; CDR3 protein: CASSLDQGENIQYF
V gene: TRBV6-5; J gene: TRBJ2-1; CDR3 protein: CASSYSLAGAILGDEQFF
V gene: TRBV20-1; J gene: TRBJ2-2; CDR3 protein: CSARSMRTSGSGGELFF
V gene: TRBV4-3; J gene: TRBJ2-2; CDR3 protein: CASSQALAGHNTGELFF
V gene: TRBV20-1; J gene: TRBJ1-5; CDR3 protein: CSANLAGSQPQHF